The 20 T cell receptor beta chains listed next were all sequenced from one sample in a study of T cell responses to AZD1222 COVID-19 vaccine (dated by TCRdb to the early 2020s). Library construction relied on the immunoSEQ multiplex PCR assay. TCRdb took this table from immuneACCESS and kept in-frame rearrangements with V and J called. Such tables lack part of the clones; where checked against another copy, unresolved V genes explain under half of the gap, and the rest is unexplained. The sample records roughly 270,000 clones, 94% of which are singletons. The ten largest clones add up to around 0.57% of the sample. According to the study, the label for this sample's time point signals: about 28 days (+/-7) after the second vaccine dose. The specimen was peripheral blood, collected 28 days after the second AZD1222 dose. These receptors were taken from an adult who received the AZD1222 COVID-19 vaccine.

This clone was counted once. The gene calls are TRBV6-1 and TRBJ2-7; 12 bases align to TRBD2. Trimming at V came to 2 bases and at J to 3 bases, leaving 2 bases not matched to a gene. Germline V CDR1 and CDR2: MNHNS, SASEGT. The CDR3 runs to 15 residues. CDR3 DNA: TGTGCCAGCAGTGAAACGACTAGCGGGGGCTACGAGCAGTACTTC. Translated, it gives CASSETTSGGYEQYF.

The gene calls are TRBV2 and TRBJ1-2; 10 bases align to TRBD1. This CDR3 has 13 residues. V lost 7 bases to trimming and J lost 2 bases; unmatched junction nucleotides: 1. Germline values: CDR1 SNHLY, CDR2 FYNNEI. CDR3 nucleotide sequence: TGTGCCAGCAAGGGACAGGGGAACTATGGCTACACCTTC. As protein: CASKGQGNYGYTF.

The CDR3 spells CASRNRGGLSITEAFF. CDR3 DNA sequence: TGTGCCAGCAGAAACAGGGGTGGTCTTAGTATCACTGAAGCTTTCTTT. The chain employs TRBV3-1 (or the pseudogene TRBV3-2) and TRBJ1-1; 7 bases agree with TRBD1. CDR1 is LGHDT, CDR2 YNNKEL, per germline (reference sequence). The CDR3 has 16 residues. V shed 6 bases, J shed 4 bases, and the junction held 14 bases outside the gene matches.

The V call is TRBV7-9, the J call TRBJ2-1; TRBD2 might be the D (6 bases). CDR3 size: 16 residues. The germline V gene has CDR1 SEHNR and CDR2 FQNEAQ (reference sequence). Trimming left V 2 bases short and J 8 bases short, with 19 bases between. CDR3 DNA sequence: TGTGCCAGCAGCTTAAGTGCGGGGTCCCCCCGGGATGAGCAGTTCTTC. This sequence encodes CASSLSAGSPRDEQFF.

The rearrangement joins TRBV18 to TRBJ2-5; possibly TRBD2 for D (5 bases). V dropped 6 bases and J dropped 5 bases, with 10 bases sitting between them. The CDR3 is 12 amino acids. Germline lookup yields CDR1 KGHSH and CDR2 LQKENI. CDR3: CASSTPGETQYF. CDR3 sequence (DNA): TGTGCCAGCTCCACCCCGGGGGAGACCCAGTACTTC.

The rearrangement uses TRBV7-3 and TRBJ2-1, with D perhaps TRBD1 or TRBD2 (5 bases each). From germline, CDR1 is SGHTA and CDR2 FQGTGA. The CDR3 loop spans 16 amino acids. V was shortened by 4 bases and J by 0 bases, with 13 bases between the two germline ends. CDR3 nucleotides: TGTGCCAGCAGCTCCACCCCGGGGCTCTCCTACAATGAGCAGTTCTTC. Its translation: CASSSTPGLSYNEQFF.

Concerning this clone: The CDR3 carries no conserved terminal phenylalanine or tryptophan, so it likely arises from a read error. The DNA is left out, because the CDR3 cannot be placed on it with certainty; the CDR3 is given as TCRdb lists it. The chain joins TRBV11-2 to TRBJ1-4; the table's D call TRBD1 went unverified against the DNA. The CDR3 is 9 residues long, ends included. Germline V gives CDR1 SGHAT, CDR2 FQNNGV. CDR3 amino acids: CASSLYRPY.

The V and J genes are TRBV7-9 and TRBJ2-5, with D perhaps TRBD1 (6 bases). Between the trimmed V and J ends, which lost 2 bases and 5 bases, there was a span of 18 bases. The germline gives CDR1 SEHNR, CDR2 FQNEAQ (reference sequence). This CDR3 is built from 16 residues. Here the CDR3 reads CASSLRRSGVGETQYF. CDR3 nucleotides: TGTGCCAGCAGCTTAAGACGGTCAGGGGTCGGGGAGACCCAGTACTTC.

The gene calls are TRBV5-4 and TRBJ1-2; a weak D match, TRBD1 (5 bases). The CDR3 totals 11 residues. Trimming stripped 4 bases from V and 8 bases from J, with 9 bases between. Germline V gene sequence: CDR1 SGHNT, CDR2 YYREEE (reference sequence). The CDR3 DNA follows: TGTGCCAGCAGCGGGGGGGACGGCTACACCTTC. Protein: CASSGGDGYTF.

The J gene is TRBJ1-2, the V gene TRBV20-1, with D unresolved. CDR3 length equals 11 residues. Looked up from germline, CDR1 is DFQATT and CDR2 is SNEGSKA (reference sequence). Trimming cost V 6 bases and J 7 bases, with 12 bases left between them. The CDR3 protein is CSAQREVGYTF. The CDR3 region has the DNA TGCAGTGCCCAAAGGGAGGTTGGCTACACCTTC.

The V and J genes are TRBV11-2 and TRBJ2-5, with TRBD2 identical over 7 bases. V was clipped by 4 bases and J by 2 bases; unmatched bases: 7. Germline CDR1 is SGHAT and CDR2 is FQNNGV. The CDR3 consists of 15 residues. The CDR3 spells CASSSRLAAQETQYF. DNA for the CDR3: TGTGCCAGCAGCTCACGACTAGCAGCTCAAGAGACCCAGTACTTC.

This chain connects TRBV7-9 to TRBJ1-1; TRBD1 might be the D (5 bases). The germline CDR1 and CDR2 sequences are SEHNR and FQNEAQ (reference sequence). With 0 bases removed from V and 1 base from J, the gap between germline ends came to 9 bases. This CDR3 is 15 amino acids long. The CDR3 spells CASSLAAGTNTEAFF. CDR3 DNA sequence: TGTGCCAGCAGCTTAGCGGCAGGGACGAACACTGAAGCTTTCTTT.

The genes are TRBV10-3 and TRBJ1-2, with TRBD1 identical over 9 bases. The CDR3 has 13 amino acids. Trimming at V came to 9 bases and at J to 1 base, leaving 3 bases not matched to a gene. Germline V gene data show CDR1 as ENHRY and CDR2 as SYGVKD. The CDR3 bases are TGTGCCATGGGGACAGGGATTAACTATGGCTACACCTTC. It specifies CAMGTGINYGYTF.

This clone came up once. This sequence joins TRBV7-9 and TRBJ1-2; D may be TRBD1 (5 bases). The CDR3 is 15 amino acids. From germline, CDR1 is SEHNR and CDR2 FQNEAQ (reference sequence). Trimming took off 4 bases at V and 0 bases at J, with 12 bases between the two ends. Here the CDR3 reads CASSSGHLTNYGYTF. In DNA, the CDR3 is TGTGCCAGCAGCTCCGGACACCTTACTAACTATGGCTACACCTTC.

This chain uses TRBV6-1 with TRBJ1-4; D possibly corresponds to TRBD1 (6 bases). Germline V lookup: CDR1 MNHNS, CDR2 SASEGT. V was clipped by 3 bases and J by 6 bases, with 8 bases between them. The CDR3 is made up of 13 amino acids. The chain's CDR3 is CASSEGAHEKLFF. CDR3 sequence (DNA): TGTGCCAGCAGTGAGGGGGCGCATGAAAAACTGTTTTTT.

The V gene is TRBV19, the J gene TRBJ2-2, with D unresolved. The CDR3 contains 13 residues. The V gene's germline CDR1 is LNHDA and CDR2 SQIVND (reference sequence). V was trimmed by 7 bases and J by 8 bases, leaving 14 bases between them. DNA of the CDR3: TGTGCCAGTACCCCACCAATCCCGGGGGAGCTGTTTTTT. Translation: CASTPPIPGELFF.

The chain couples TRBV3-1 (or the pseudogene TRBV3-2) to TRBJ2-3; D unclear. This CDR3 has 12 amino acids. Germline CDR1 is LGHDT and CDR2 is YNNKEL (reference sequence). The ends were cut back, 4 bases at V and 6 bases at J, with 8 bases in the middle. CDR3 loop: CASSPAADTQYF. The CDR3 bases are TGTGCCAGCAGCCCGGCCGCGGATACGCAGTATTTT.

J is TRBJ1-2 and V is TRBV28; D not certain. The CDR3 consists of 13 residues. The germline gives CDR1 MDHEN, CDR2 SYDVKM. Trimming pared 11 bases from V and 4 bases from J, leaving 17 bases between. The CDR3 sequence: CAYGAGRGYGYTF. The CDR3 bases are TGTGCCTACGGAGCAGGCCGGGGCTATGGCTACACCTTC.

V and J are TRBV5-4 and TRBJ2-1, with D unresolved. V gave up 4 bases and J gave up 6 bases, with 20 bases separating them. The CDR3 is made up of 16 amino acids. Germline-derived CDR1 and CDR2 are SGHNT and YYREEE (reference sequence). The CDR3 DNA reads TGTGCCAGCAGCCAGGTGAAGGGAAAGGGTCTCAATGAGCAGTTCTTC. Translated, it gives CASSQVKGKGLNEQFF.

This sequence joins TRBV7-3 and TRBJ2-5; D might be TRBD2 (7 bases). Trimming removed 5 bases from V and 5 bases from J, with 21 bases in between. CDR3 length equals 16 residues. In germline, CDR1 is SGHTA, CDR2 FQGTGA. The CDR3 reads CASSPIGRGAGETQYF. In DNA, the CDR3 is TGTGCCAGCAGCCCGATCGGACGGGGGGCTGGGGAGACCCAGTACTTC.